Described below is a single TCR beta chain sequence and its context. The data were obtained in a study of cytotoxic CD8 clonotypes in ibrutinib-treated CLL. Data came from immunoSEQ multiplex PCR; TCRdb stores just in-frame clones and leaves some out. Altogether 150,000 or so clones are present, about 84% being singletons, with the ten largest covering roughly 4.5%. The specimen comprised PBMCs, sampled after 24 months of ibrutinib treatment. This TCR was sampled from a human donor with chronic lymphocytic leukemia.

The CDR3 here is CASSLWTSGRAADTQYF. DNA of the CDR3: TGTGCCAGCAGTTTATGGACTAGCGGGAGGGCCGCAGATACGCAGTATTTT. V usage is TRBV28 and J usage is TRBJ2-3; 14 bases line up with TRBD2. The CDR3 runs 17 residues. J gave up 4 bases and V 0 bases, and 3 bases lay outside the gene matches. Looked up from germline, CDR1 is MDHEN and CDR2 is SYDVKM.